Reported below is one T cell receptor (beta chain). The antigen remains unidentified. Sequencing used immunoSEQ multiplex PCR; TCRdb keeps in-frame clones, though not all of them. This sample has tens of thousands of clones, with more than 85% found just once. This record comes from a study of OX40 agonist ivuxolimab in advanced cancers. Findings and limits, study-wide: CD8+ T cells averaged more expanded clones than CD4+. At 0.1 to 3.0 mg/kg and by week 6, CD4+ and CD8+ T cells in the blood had expanded clonally. Part of the nonresponder group also had normalized T-cell clonal expansion that was low. Near-lowest levels of clonal expansion characterized partial responders at 0.1-3.0 mg/kg.

Trimming took off 3 bases at V and 0 bases at J, with 5 bases between the two ends. This CDR3 is built from 13 residues. CDR1 is MDHEN and CDR2 is SYDVKM in the germline V gene. The V call is TRBV28, the J call TRBJ1-1, with D unresolved. This receptor was identified in an adult with an advanced solid tumor such as melanoma, head and neck, liver or kidney cancer. The sample here was CD4+ or CD8+ T cells sorted from blood, taken in a trial of the OX40 agonist ivuxolimab. Here the CDR3 reads CASSFSVNTEAFF. For the CDR3, the DNA is TGTGCCAGCAGTTTTAGTGTGAACACTGAAGCTTTCTTT.